Listed here is a single TCR beta chain. CDR3 length equals 13 residues. CDR1 LGHNA and CDR2 YSLEER come from the germline V gene. V dropped 0 bases and J dropped 4 bases, with 3 bases sitting between them. The data were obtained in a study of blood T cell repertoires in COVID-19. For the study at large: Acute-phase and convalescent COVID-19 samples originated in the United States, Italy and Spain. Nucleic acid was either cDNA or gDNA, and it came from T cells, B-cell-depleted T cells, or PBMCs.

How the authors handled the data: Amplifying reference gene primers gave estimates of nucleated cell counts. The method was immunoSEQ multiplex PCR; TCRdb's version includes in-frame clones alone and lacks a portion of them. The V and J calls and clone size are taken from that table; D and trimming were inferred from the DNA. Found here are roughly 53,000 clones, approximately 91% of them singletons; the top ten hold 3% to 4%. The chain is built from TRBV4-3 and TRBJ2-2; no definite D call. The clonotype comes from a human donor in a cohort sampled during active COVID-19. The sample was peripheral blood. The CDR3 loop is CASSQDSTGELFF. The CDR3 DNA reads as TGCGCCAGCAGCCAAGACAGCACCGGGGAGCTGTTTTTT.